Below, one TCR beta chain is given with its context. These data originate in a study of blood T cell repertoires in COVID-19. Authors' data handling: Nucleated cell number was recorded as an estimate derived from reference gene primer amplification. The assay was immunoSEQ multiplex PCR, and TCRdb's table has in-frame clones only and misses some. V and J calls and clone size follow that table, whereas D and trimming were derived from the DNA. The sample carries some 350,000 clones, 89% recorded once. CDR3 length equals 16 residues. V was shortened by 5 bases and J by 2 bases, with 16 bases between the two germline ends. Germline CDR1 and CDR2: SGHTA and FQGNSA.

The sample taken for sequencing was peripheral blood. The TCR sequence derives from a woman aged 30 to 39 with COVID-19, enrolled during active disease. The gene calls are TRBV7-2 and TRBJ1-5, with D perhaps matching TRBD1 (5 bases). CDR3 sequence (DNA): TGTGCCAGCAGCCCCCCCGGGGGGGGTGGCAATCAGCCCCAGCATTTT. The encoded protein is CASSPPGGGGNQPQHF.